This paragraph covers one T cell receptor (beta chain) sequence. The sample originates from a study of cytomegalovirus exposure and HLA in healthy donors. The PCR employed 60 Vbeta primers together with 13 Jbeta primers. This table comes from immunoSEQ multiplex PCR, and its TCRdb copy is limited to in-frame clones, with some not included. The table records approximately 220,000 clones, 75% to 85% of them present only once. The sequence was collected from a girl aged 5 to 17 in good health and CMV-seronegative. The source material was PBMCs.

CDR3 protein: CASSTVVRVDNYGYTF. CDR3 coding DNA: TGTGCCAGCTCAACGGTCGTCCGTGTAGATAACTATGGCTACACCTTC. The V and J genes are TRBV18 and TRBJ1-2; no clear D. The CDR3 length is 16 residues. CDR1 and CDR2 from the germline V gene are KGHSH and LQKENI. Trimming took 5 bases from V and 1 from J, leaving 17 bases between them.